This T cell receptor beta chain was sequenced for a study of blood T cell repertoires in COVID-19. Study context: Italy, Spain and the United States were the sources of the convalescent and acute COVID-19 samples. T cells, B-cell-depleted T cells, or PBMCs provided the cDNA or gDNA that served as material.

Participants' own reports of clinical history determined their cohort assignment. The method was immunoSEQ multiplex PCR; TCRdb's version includes in-frame clones alone and lacks a portion of them. In the table there are 310,000 or so clones, almost 90% of which are singletons. Sequencing input: PBMCs or T cells enriched from blood (not recorded which). The sequence derives from a woman younger than 35 with acute COVID-19.

The CDR3: CASSLAGRVGTDTQYF. The DNA of the CDR3 is TGTGCCAGCAGCTTAGCAGGCAGGGTTGGAACAGATACGCAGTATTTT. The gene calls are TRBV11-2 and TRBJ2-3, with D perhaps TRBD1 (5 bases). Deletions cut 1 base from V and 3 bases from J, with 14 bases between. CDR1 is SGHAT, CDR2 FQNNGV, per germline. The CDR3 consists of 16 residues.